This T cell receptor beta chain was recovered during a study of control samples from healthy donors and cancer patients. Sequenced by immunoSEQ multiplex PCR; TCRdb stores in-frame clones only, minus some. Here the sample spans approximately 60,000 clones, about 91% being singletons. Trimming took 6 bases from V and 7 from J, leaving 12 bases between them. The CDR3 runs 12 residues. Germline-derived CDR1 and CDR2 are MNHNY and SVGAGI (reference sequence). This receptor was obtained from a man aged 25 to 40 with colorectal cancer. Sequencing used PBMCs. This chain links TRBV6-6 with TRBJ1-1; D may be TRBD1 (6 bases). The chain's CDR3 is CASSPGQIEAFF. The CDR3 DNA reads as TGTGCCAGCAGCCCCGGACAGATTGAAGCTTTCTTT.